A single sample gave rise to the 22 T cell receptor beta chains below, sequenced in a study of shared clonotypes between healthy human individuals. Profiling relied on immunoSEQ multiplex PCR, and the TCRdb table lists in-frame clones only, not all of them. The profile covers approximately 500,000 clones, with 79% appearing a single time and around 13% taken by the ten largest. Sequenced input: PBMCs. These receptors were taken from a woman between 40 and 55 years old in good health. Some clones in this sample may be carry-over from other donors' samples.

The rearrangement links TRBV7-3 to TRBJ2-5; D not resolved. Trimming removed 1 base at V and 1 base at J, with 4 bases between. CDR3 length: 13 residues. CDR1 and CDR2 (germline): SGHTA, FQGTGA. CDR3 residues: CASSLRTQETQYF. DNA of the CDR3: TGTGCCAGCAGCTTAAGAACCCAAGAGACCCAGTACTTC. Filled out from reference TRBV7-3 and TRBJ2-5, the complete variable domain reads GAGVSQTPSNKVTEKGKYVELRCDPISGHTALYWYRQSLGQGPEFLIYFQGTGAADDSGLPNDRFFAVRPEGSVSTLKIQRTERGDSAVYLCASSLRTQETQYFGPGTRLLVL.

On this clone: The sample holds other DNA sequences that translate to the same CDR3. The rearrangement links TRBV9 to TRBJ1-1; D is ambiguous. V lost 2 bases and J lost 1, with 6 bases in between. The CDR3 length is 13 residues. The germline V gene encodes CDR1 SGDLS and CDR2 YYNGEE. The CDR3 DNA is TGTGCCAGCAGCGTCGGACCGAACACTGAAGCTTTCTTT. Its protein product is CASSVGPNTEAFF.

The table lists this clone with a few counts. The chain employs TRBV18 and TRBJ1-2, with D unresolved. This CDR3 contains 15 residues. CDR1 is KGHSH and CDR2 is LQKENI in the germline V gene. Between the trimmed V and J ends, which lost 2 bases and 2 bases, there was a span of 12 bases. As DNA, the CDR3 is TGTGCCAGCTCACCAATAGGCACGAAGAACTATGGCTACACCTTC. Residues: CASSPIGTKNYGYTF.

V and J are TRBV27 and TRBJ2-1; TRBD2 matches 8 bases. Germline V lookup: CDR1 MNHEY, CDR2 SMNVEV (reference sequence). This CDR3 is built from 16 residues. Germline trimming cut 7 bases from V and 3 bases from J; bases unmatched to any gene: 11. For the CDR3, the DNA is TGTGCCAGCACCCCTTGGCGGGAGGAAAACTACAATGAGCAGTTCTTC. Protein product: CASTPWREENYNEQFF.

The V and J genes are TRBV10-3 and TRBJ2-1; 13 bases line up with TRBD2. Per germline, CDR1 ENHRY and CDR2 SYGVKD. The CDR3 loop spans 20 amino acids. V gave up 5 bases and J gave up 1 base; unmatched junction bases: 14. CDR3 sequence reads: CAISYRTSGSLAKSYNEQFF. Here the CDR3 DNA reads TGTGCCATCAGTTATAGGACTAGCGGGAGTTTGGCGAAGTCCTACAATGAGCAGTTCTTC.

This sequence joins TRBV7-9 and TRBJ2-3, with TRBD2 matching over 11 bases. The CDR3 spans 17 residues. CDR1 is SEHNR, CDR2 FQNEAQ, per germline (reference sequence). V gave up 5 bases and J gave up 3 bases; unmatched junction bases: 10. The CDR3 is CASSLRLAGGETDTQYF. CDR3 coding DNA: TGTGCCAGCAGCCTGAGGCTAGCGGGAGGAGAGACAGATACGCAGTATTTT.

The rearrangement uses TRBV18 and TRBJ2-7; possible D gene TRBD2, 5 bases. CDR3 length equals 15 residues. The germline CDR1 and CDR2 sequences are KGHSH and LQKENI. Trimming stripped 2 bases from V and 2 bases from J, with 13 bases between. In DNA, the CDR3 is TGTGCCAGCTCACCAGGAAGCGGAATTCCCTACGAGCAGTACTTC. Amino acids: CASSPGSGIPYEQYF.

This clone was observed many times. The chain recombines TRBV30 with TRBJ1-2; D possibly corresponds to TRBD1 (5 bases). Per germline, CDR1 GTSNPN and CDR2 SVGIG (reference sequence). Trimming removed 4 bases at V and 0 bases at J, with 9 bases between. The CDR3 length is 13 residues. The CDR3 DNA reads as TGTGCCTGGACAGGGACCACTAACTATGGCTACACCTTC. Residues: CAWTGTTNYGYTF.

This clone was counted many times. The rearrangement joins TRBV6-5 to TRBJ2-5; 12 bases line up with TRBD2. Trimming removed 0 bases from V and 5 bases from J; junction bases left unmatched: 1. The CDR3 loop spans 15 amino acids. From germline, CDR1 is MNHEY and CDR2 SVGAGI. CDR3 region: CASSYSGTSGETQYF. DNA for the CDR3: TGTGCCAGCAGTTACTCAGGGACTAGCGGGGAGACCCAGTACTTC.

The rearrangement links TRBV7-2 to TRBJ2-7; possibly TRBD1 or TRBD2 for D (6 bases each). The CDR3 has 15 amino acids. Trimming left V 5 bases short and J 3 bases short, with 17 bases between. Germline V gives CDR1 SGHTA, CDR2 FQGNSA. The CDR3 nucleotides are TGTGCCAGCAGCCCACAGGCGGGACAAAGCTACGAGCAGTACTTC. Its translation is CASSPQAGQSYEQYF.

The chain joins TRBV7-6 to TRBJ2-7, with D possibly matching TRBD2 (7 bases). Germline V gives CDR1 SGHVS, CDR2 FNYEAQ. The CDR3 has 14 amino acids. V was clipped by 1 base and J by 7 bases, with 14 bases between them. CDR3 protein: CASSLVGGVWEQYF. The CDR3 coding sequence is TGTGCCAGCAGCTTAGTAGGGGGGGTTTGGGAGCAGTACTTC. Together with reference TRBV7-6 and TRBJ2-7, the CDR3 gives the full variable domain: GAGVSQSPRYKVTKRGQDVALRCDPISGHVSLYWYRQALGQGPEFLTYFNYEAQQDKSGLPNDRFSAERPEGSISTLTIQRTEQRDSAMYRCASSLVGGVWEQYFGPGTRLTVT.

The CDR3 loop is CASSPPGGGRPTDTQYF. The CDR3 coding sequence is TGTGCCAGCAGCCCCCCAGGTGGCGGGAGGCCCACAGATACGCAGTATTTT. This chain joins TRBV7-2 and TRBJ2-3, with TRBD2 matching over 8 bases. Looked up from germline, CDR1 is SGHTA and CDR2 is FQGNSA. V shed 5 bases, J shed 2 bases, and the junction held 12 bases outside the gene matches. The CDR3 consists of 17 residues.

In the case of this clone: Other DNA sequences in the same sample also yield this CDR3. The chain uses TRBV19 and TRBJ2-4, with no clear D. The CDR3 extends over 11 amino acids. Germline lookup yields CDR1 LNHDA and CDR2 SQIVND (reference sequence). V was pared by 3 bases and J by 7 bases, with 4 bases between. In DNA, the CDR3 is TGTGCCAGTAGTATTGGGAACATTCAGTACTTC. Encoded protein: CASSIGNIQYF.

This clone was found a few times. The genes are TRBV14 and TRBJ2-1; no definite D call. With 0 bases removed from V and 0 bases from J, the gap between germline ends came to 9 bases. Per germline, CDR1 SGHDN and CDR2 FVKESK. CDR3 length: 16 residues. CDR3 in amino acids: CASSQEQRLSYNEQFF. The CDR3 coding sequence is TGTGCCAGCAGCCAAGAGCAGCGCCTCTCCTACAATGAGCAGTTCTTC.

This clone was observed at least ten times. The V call is TRBV4-1, the J call TRBJ2-2; TRBD2 might be the D (5 bases). The germline V gene has CDR1 MGHRA and CDR2 YSYEKL. The CDR3 loop spans 20 amino acids. The V gene lost 0 bases and the J gene lost 0 bases, with 20 bases spanning the gap. The CDR3 DNA sequence: TGCGCCAGCAGCCAAGATCCCACGGGATACGGAGGCCCGAACACCGGGGAGCTGTTTTTT. As protein: CASSQDPTGYGGPNTGELFF.

The CDR3 loop reads CASSLPITGELFF. The CDR3 DNA sequence: TGTGCCAGCAGTTTACCCATCACCGGGGAGCTGTTTTTT. The V gene is TRBV28, the J gene TRBJ2-2; no reliable D call. From germline, CDR1 is MDHEN and CDR2 SYDVKM. Trimming took 2 bases from V and 4 from J, leaving 5 bases between them. The CDR3 is made up of 13 amino acids.

J is TRBJ1-1 and V is TRBV11-3; D remains unclear. CDR3 size: 13 residues. Trimming cost V 5 bases and J 8 bases, with 15 bases left between them. Per the germline V gene, CDR1 is SGHNT and CDR2 is YENEEA. The CDR3 nucleotides read TGTGCCAGCAGCATCGGGCCACAACTAGAAGCTTTCTTT. Protein sequence: CASSIGPQLEAFF.

This CDR3 reads CATSPDRGSYEQYF. CDR3 sequence (DNA): TGTGCCACCAGTCCGGACAGGGGGTCCTACGAGCAGTACTTC. The rearrangement links TRBV15 to TRBJ2-7; TRBD1 matches 10 bases. V was pared by 6 bases and J by 1 base, with 3 bases of the junction left unmatched. The CDR3 runs to 14 residues. CDR1 LNHNV and CDR2 YYDKDF come from the germline V gene (reference sequence). Filled out from reference TRBV15 and TRBJ2-7, the complete variable domain reads DAMVIQNPRYQVTQFGKPVTLSCSQTLNHNVMYWYQQKSSQAPKLLFHYYDKDFNNEADTPDNFQSRRPNTSFCFLDIRSPGLGDTAMYLCATSPDRGSYEQYFGPGTRLTVT.

The rearrangement links TRBV21-1 to TRBJ1-2. TRBV21-1 is a pseudogene segment. The CDR3 is 20 amino acids. The CDR3 DNA reads as TGTGCCAGCAGCAATCCAATCCTTTACCTAGCGGGGGAAATTGACTATGGCTACACCTTC. Translated: CASSNPILYLAGEIDYGYTF.

The chain joins TRBV30 to TRBJ2-7, with D unclear. The CDR3 has 14 residues. Looked up from germline, CDR1 is GTSNPN and CDR2 is SVGIG (reference sequence). The germline V and J ends were trimmed by 4 bases and 0 bases, with 13 bases remaining between them. The CDR3 sequence: CAWNNGISSYEQYF. The CDR3 DNA reads TGTGCCTGGAACAACGGAATCAGCTCCTACGAGCAGTACTTC.

The V and J genes are TRBV7-6 and TRBJ2-5, with D unresolved. V lost 5 bases and J 0 bases, leaving 4 bases between the germline ends. The CDR3 totals 12 residues. CDR1 and CDR2 from the germline V gene are SGHVS and FNYEAQ. The CDR3 loop is CASSAHQETQYF. CDR3 sequence (DNA): TGTGCCAGCAGCGCCCACCAAGAGACCCAGTACTTC.

The chain couples TRBV9 to TRBJ1-2; no clear D gene. The V end was cut by 0 bases, the J end by 3 bases, with 9 bases between. Germline-derived CDR1 and CDR2 are SGDLS and YYNGEE. There are 14 residues in the CDR3. The CDR3 DNA sequence: TGTGCCAGCAGCGTAGAGGGTTTCGACTATGGCTACACCTTC. This sequence encodes CASSVEGFDYGYTF.